These T cell receptor beta chains were read from a single sample in a study of blood T cells in healthy people across ages. TCRdb re-called the 5' RACE reads with MiXCR, one entry per CDR3 protein. Of 660,000 or so distinct CDR3 sequences listed, about 54% were seen once; the top ten hold over 35%. Sequenced sample: blood. The receptors were gathered from a man aged 55 to 69 in good health. Each CDR3 is given with its conserved first and last residue. D genes are given only for firm matches. Some rows mark clone size as missing; the rest say once, few, many or name a class of expanded clone.

cdr3_aa,cdr3_nt,d_call,j_call,clone_size,v_call
CASSYQGAGVTPNNEQYF,TGTGCCAGCAGTTACCAGGGGGCCGGGGTAACACCCAACAATGAGCAGTACTTC,TRBD1,TRBJ2-5,.,TRBV6-5
CASSLGGVGNEQFF,TGTGCCAGCAGTTTGGGAGGGGTTGGCAATGAGCAGTTCTTC,TRBD2,TRBJ2-1,few,TRBV28
CASSQGTGVLYGYTF,TGTGCCAGCAGCCAAGGGACAGGGGTCCTCTATGGCTACACCTTC,TRBD1,TRBJ1-2,.,TRBV7-2
CASSQQADLSTDTQYF,TGCGCCAGCAGCCAACAAGCGGACCTTAGCACAGATACGCAGTATTTT,.,TRBJ2-3,once,TRBV4-1
CASQAQPGNTIYF,TGCGCCAGCCAGGCACAACCGGGAAACACCATATATTTT,.,TRBJ1-3,.,TRBV10-2
CASSQGLATGGQYF,TGTGCCAGCAGCCAAGGCCTAGCCACCGGAGGGCAGTACTTC,.,TRBJ2-7,.,TRBV3-1
CASSTEQGYQETQYF,TGCGCCAGCAGCACTGAACAGGGGTACCAAGAGACCCAGTACTTC,TRBD1,TRBJ2-5,.,TRBV5-1
CSALRPGQTYEQYF,TGCAGTGCTTTACGTCCGGGACAGACCTACGAGCAGTACTTC,TRBD1,TRBJ2-7,.,TRBV20-1
CSASGLAGAEQFF,TGCAGTGCTTCGGGACTAGCGGGAGCTGAGCAGTTCTTC,TRBD2,TRBJ2-1,.,TRBV20-1
CASSQESTGPLEQYF,TGCGCCAGCAGCCAAGAAAGTACAGGTCCCCTCGAGCAGTACTTC,.,TRBJ2-7,.,TRBV4-1
CSAPTYNEQFF,TGCAGTGCTCCAACATACAATGAGCAGTTCTTC,.,TRBJ2-1,.,TRBV20-1
CASSQDLGGNQPQHF,TGCGCCAGCAGCCAAGATCTGGGGGGGAATCAGCCCCAGCATTTT,.,TRBJ1-5,few,TRBV4-1
CSVGTSGGNEQYF,TGCAGCGTTGGGACTAGCGGGGGAAACGAGCAGTACTTC,TRBD2,TRBJ2-7,few,TRBV29-1
CASSYSHLGQGAYSEQFF,TGTGCCAGCAGTTACTCTCATTTAGGACAGGGGGCTTACAGTGAGCAGTTCTTC,TRBD1,TRBJ2-1,.,TRBV6-5
CASSSENQETQYF,TGTGCCAGCAGTTCAGAGAACCAAGAGACCCAGTACTTC,.,TRBJ2-5,.,TRBV5-4
CASSLGGVSTDTQYF,TGTGCCAGCAGTTTAGGTGGCGTAAGCACAGATACGCAGTATTTT,.,TRBJ2-3,many,TRBV12-3/TRBV12-4
CASSPEGTSGGATYNEQFF,TGTGCCAGCAGCCCGGAGGGGACTAGCGGGGGGGCCACCTACAATGAGCAGTTCTTC,TRBD2,TRBJ2-1,.,TRBV3-1
CAISRDQSSGANVLTF,TGTGCCATCAGCCGGGACCAGTCCTCTGGGGCCAACGTCCTGACTTTC,.,TRBJ2-6,.,TRBV10-3
CASSVARTDTQYF,TGTGCCAGCAGCGTAGCCCGCACAGATACGCAGTATTTT,.,TRBJ2-3,many,TRBV7-2
CASSDYGGASYEQYF,TGTGCCAGCAGTGACTATGGGGGGGCCTCCTACGAGCAGTACTTC,.,TRBJ2-7,.,TRBV2
CASRGTSGGAMETQYF,TGCGCCAGCAGAGGGACTAGCGGGGGGGCGATGGAGACCCAGTACTTC,TRBD2,TRBJ2-5,few,TRBV5-1